The 31 T cell receptor beta chains in this list originate from one sample, sequenced in a study of blood T cell repertoires in COVID-19 (dated by TCRdb to the early 2020s). The library was obtained by the immunoSEQ multiplex PCR assay. TCRdb took over this immuneACCESS table, retaining in-frame rearrangements with V and J assigned. Such tables are incomplete; in checked studies, under half of the missing clones stem from an unresolved V gene, and the remainder is unexplained. Across this sample there are just over 300,000 clones, with around 90% seen only once. The top ten constitute around 4.3% of the sample. The sequencing sample was made of PBMCs or T cells enriched from blood (not recorded which). The source is a woman under 30 with acute COVID-19.

The V call is TRBV7-9, the J call TRBJ2-3; possible D gene TRBD2, 6 bases. V was shortened by 0 bases and J by 4 bases, with 11 bases between the two germline ends. The V gene's germline CDR1 is SEHNR and CDR2 FQNEAQ (reference sequence). The CDR3 is made up of 15 amino acids. CDR3 bases: TGTGCCAGCAGCTTAGCGGAGGGTGGCCCAGATACGCAGTATTTT. It yields the protein CASSLAEGGPDTQYF.

In its sample, this clone was seen many times. The V gene is TRBV11-3, the J gene TRBJ1-4; perhaps TRBD1 as D (6 bases). The germline gives CDR1 SGHNT, CDR2 YENEEA. V was shortened by 5 bases and J by 3 bases, with 10 bases between the two germline ends. The CDR3 length is 14 residues. In DNA, the CDR3 is TGTGCCAGCAGCCGGGGGGCGCCTAATGAAAAACTGTTTTTT. It encodes CASSRGAPNEKLFF.

The chain recombines TRBV10-3 with TRBJ2-7, with D maybe TRBD2 (6 bases). Trimming pared 8 bases from V and 4 bases from J, leaving 12 bases between. This CDR3 has 12 residues. Per the germline V gene, CDR1 is ENHRY and CDR2 is SYGVKD. The CDR3 bases are TGTGCCATCTCCGGGAGTGGGTACGAGCAGTACTTC. This sequence encodes CAISGSGYEQYF.

About this clone: One end of the junction does not line up with germline, which may come from a read error. The chain links TRBV7-2 to TRBJ2-1; D gene unclear. The CDR3 covers 15 residues. Germline V gives CDR1 SGHTA, CDR2 FQGNSA. The chain's CDR3 is CASSLAAQPYNEQFF. CDR3 sequence (DNA): TGTGCCAGCAGTTTAGCAGCGCAACCTTACAATGAGCAGTTCTTC.

This chain joins TRBV7-9 and TRBJ1-4; D possibly corresponds to TRBD1 (6 bases). Germline lookup yields CDR1 SEHNR and CDR2 FQNEAQ (reference sequence). The ends were cut back, 1 base at V and 8 bases at J, with 14 bases in the middle. The CDR3 is made up of 15 amino acids. The CDR3 loop is CASSLEAGAGEKLFF. The CDR3 nucleotides read TGTGCCAGCAGCTTAGAAGCAGGGGCCGGGGAAAAACTGTTTTTT.

The J gene is TRBJ2-2, the V gene TRBV18; 7 bases map to TRBD1. Germline assignment: CDR1 KGHSH and CDR2 LQKENI. This CDR3 has 17 residues. V lost 4 bases, J lost 0 bases, and 8 bases stayed unmatched. The CDR3 region is CASSRSSGTANTGELFF. For the CDR3, the DNA is TGTGCCAGCTCACGATCGTCCGGGACAGCGAACACCGGGGAGCTGTTTTTT.

CDR3 loop: CASSPPGFSGNTIYF. CDR3 coding DNA: TGTGCCAGCAGCCCACCCGGGTTCTCTGGAAACACCATATATTTT. The rearrangement joins TRBV9 to TRBJ1-3; D call uncertain. V was trimmed by 4 bases and J by 0 bases, leaving 11 bases between them. This CDR3 is built from 15 residues. Germline values: CDR1 SGDLS, CDR2 YYNGEE.

The gene calls are TRBV24-1 and TRBJ1-5, with no clear D. The CDR3 runs to 16 residues. Germline V lookup: CDR1 KGHDR, CDR2 SFDVKD. Trimming left V 7 bases short and J 3 bases short, with 18 bases between. CDR3 protein: CATRWVQPGPNQPQHF. The CDR3 DNA reads as TGTGCCACCAGGTGGGTCCAGCCAGGTCCCAATCAGCCCCAGCATTTT.

The J gene is TRBJ1-5, the V gene TRBV30, with 8 bases aligning to TRBD1. J was trimmed by 5 bases and V by 2 bases; bases with no gene match: 2. Germline CDR1 is GTSNPN and CDR2 is SVGIG (reference sequence). This CDR3 region has 13 residues. The CDR3 reads CAWSHRGDQPQHF. In nucleotides, the CDR3 is TGTGCCTGGAGTCACAGGGGGGATCAGCCCCAGCATTTT.

The V gene is TRBV30, the J gene TRBJ1-6, with D unresolved. Per the germline V gene, CDR1 is GTSNPN and CDR2 is SVGIG (reference sequence). The CDR3 is 12 residues long. V was cut by 2 bases and J by 7 bases, with 6 bases left in between. The DNA for the CDR3 is TGTGCCTGGAGTTACAGAAATTCACCCCTCCACTTT. Protein sequence: CAWSYRNSPLHF.

This chain links TRBV11-2 with TRBJ1-1, with 7 bases identical to TRBD1. The CDR3 consists of 13 residues. The germline V gene encodes CDR1 SGHAT and CDR2 FQNNGV. V was pared by 8 bases and J by 0 bases, with 3 bases of the junction left unmatched. CDR3 loop: CASGGQVNTEAFF. The CDR3 region has the DNA TGTGCCAGCGGAGGACAGGTGAACACTGAAGCTTTCTTT.

The CDR3 DNA reads as TGTGCCAGCAGCAGGGACAGAACGGATGGCTACACCTTC. This encodes CASSRDRTDGYTF. The rearrangement links TRBV27 to TRBJ1-2; 7 nucleotides agree with TRBD1. With V trimmed by 6 bases and J by 6 bases, 7 bases remained unmatched. CDR1 and CDR2 from the germline V gene are MNHEY and SMNVEV (reference sequence). The CDR3 consists of 13 residues.

A few counts support this clone. V is TRBV28 and J is TRBJ1-1; 7 nucleotides align to TRBD1. The CDR3 runs to 14 residues. V was pared by 5 bases and J by 4 bases, with 7 bases of the junction left unmatched. The V gene's germline CDR1 is MDHEN and CDR2 SYDVKM. CDR3 region: CASSTQGIGTEAFF. The CDR3 DNA is TGTGCCAGCAGTACACAGGGGATTGGCACTGAAGCTTTCTTT.

The genes are TRBV2 and TRBJ2-1; the match to TRBD2 covers 9 bases. V shed 3 bases and J 4 bases; nucleotides not matched to a gene: 7. The CDR3 totals 16 residues. Germline V gene sequence: CDR1 SNHLY, CDR2 FYNNEI. This CDR3 is CASSDRAGGLYNEQFF. In DNA, the CDR3 is TGTGCCAGCAGTGATAGAGCGGGAGGTCTGTACAATGAGCAGTTCTTC.

V and J are TRBV5-1 and TRBJ2-7; TRBD1 agrees at 7 bases. V shed 2 bases and J 2 bases; nucleotides not matched to a gene: 4. This CDR3 contains 14 residues. The V gene's germline CDR1 is SGHRS and CDR2 YFSETQ. The chain's CDR3 is CASSLTGTAYEQYF. The CDR3 nucleotides read TGCGCCAGCAGCTTAACCGGGACAGCCTACGAGCAGTACTTC.

This chain links TRBV3-1 (or the pseudogene TRBV3-2) with TRBJ1-2; D gene ambiguous. V lost 3 bases to trimming and J lost 4 bases, with 12 bases between them. Germline V gives CDR1 LGHDT, CDR2 YNNKEL (reference sequence). This CDR3 comprises 14 residues. The CDR3 DNA reads TGTGCCAGCAGCCACGGAAGAGGAGGCTATGGCTACACCTTC. Its translation: CASSHGRGGYGYTF.

The chain joins TRBV11-3 to TRBJ2-2, with D tentatively TRBD1 (6 bases). Germline CDR1 SGHNT, CDR2 YENEEA. There are 15 residues in the CDR3. Trimming left V 6 bases short and J 5 bases short, with 16 bases between. CDR3 DNA: TGTGCCAGCAGGGAAGGACAGACAAAAACCGGGGAGCTGTTTTTT. It encodes CASREGQTKTGELFF. The whole variable domain, remainder taken from reference TRBV11-3 and TRBJ2-2, is EAGVVQSPRYKIIEKKQPVAFWCNPISGHNTLYWYLQNLGQGPELLIRYENEEAVDDSQLPKDRFSAERLKGVDSTLKIQPAELGDSAVYLCASREGQTKTGELFFGEGSRLTVL.

The rearrangement joins TRBV19 to TRBJ2-7; D gene ambiguous. The CDR3 is 13 amino acids. The germline CDR1 and CDR2 sequences are LNHDA and SQIVND (reference sequence). Deletions cut 3 bases from V and 4 bases from J, with 10 bases between. The CDR3 loop is CASSIRLPYEQYF. In nucleotides, the CDR3 is TGTGCCAGTAGTATCAGGCTACCTTACGAGCAGTACTTC.

This chain connects TRBV6-5 to TRBJ1-1; D unclear. CDR1 MNHEY and CDR2 SVGAGI come from the germline V gene. V was pared by 0 bases and J by 0 bases, with 8 bases between. CDR3 length equals 15 residues. The CDR3 DNA reads TGTGCCAGCAGTTACTCCAGGTCTCTGAACACTGAAGCTTTCTTT. As protein: CASSYSRSLNTEAFF.

This sequence joins TRBV19 and TRBJ1-2, with TRBD1 matching over 7 bases. CDR1 and CDR2 from the germline V gene are LNHDA and SQIVND (reference sequence). The length of the CDR3 is 13 residues. V lost 6 bases and J lost 8; bases outside the gene matches: 9. CDR3 coding DNA: TGTGCCAGTAGCGCCGACAGGGCTAGCGGCTACACCTTC. Protein: CASSADRASGYTF. The variable domain in full, completed from reference TRBV19 and TRBJ1-2, reads DGGITQSPKYLFRKEGQNVTLSCEQNLNHDAMYWYRQDPGQGLRLIYYSQIVNDFQKGDIAEGYSVSREKKESFPLTVTSAQKNPTAFYLCASSADRASGYTFGSGTRLTVV.

V usage is TRBV18 and J usage is TRBJ2-7; D may be TRBD1 (5 bases). The V and J ends lost 4 bases and 3 bases respectively, with 10 bases between them. Germline CDR1 is KGHSH and CDR2 is LQKENI. This CDR3 is 13 amino acids long. The CDR3 nucleotides read TGTGCCAGCTCACTCGGACAACACTACGAGCAGTACTTC. This gives the protein CASSLGQHYEQYF.

Remarks on this clone: The sample contains more than one DNA sequence encoding this CDR3. The CDR3 DNA is TGTGCCAGCAGTTACTCGCAGGGATACTATGGCTACACCTTC. Its protein product is CASSYSQGYYGYTF. V usage is TRBV6-5 and J usage is TRBJ1-2; D might be TRBD1 (5 bases). This CDR3 contains 14 residues. The germline V gene has CDR1 MNHEY and CDR2 SVGAGI. With 0 bases removed from V and 3 bases from J, the gap between germline ends came to 8 bases.

V gene TRBV24-1 combines with J gene TRBJ2-1; the match to TRBD2 covers 11 bases. The CDR3 extends over 16 amino acids. The germline V gene has CDR1 KGHDR and CDR2 SFDVKD. The V segment lost 3 bases and the J segment 7 bases; nucleotides outside the gene matches: 7. In DNA, the CDR3 is TGTGCCACCAGTGATCCCCTAGCGGGGGGACCGAATGAGCAGTTCTTC. This sequence encodes CATSDPLAGGPNEQFF.

The gene calls are TRBV7-3 and TRBJ1-2; D ambiguous. V was trimmed by 0 bases and J by 3 bases, leaving 5 bases between them. This CDR3 has 13 residues. Germline assignment: CDR1 SGHTA and CDR2 FQGTGA. The CDR3 nucleotides are TGTGCCAGCAGCTTAACGGAGGACTATGGCTACACCTTC. It encodes CASSLTEDYGYTF.

V is TRBV10-3 and J is TRBJ1-5, with 8 bases fitting TRBD1. There are 17 residues in the CDR3. Germline V gene sequence: CDR1 ENHRY, CDR2 SYGVKD. After removal of 0 bases from V and 0 bases from J, the junction contained 4 bases not matched to a gene. CDR3 loop: CAISESTGQASNQPQHF. CDR3 sequence (DNA): TGTGCCATCAGTGAGTCAACGGGACAGGCTAGCAATCAGCCCCAGCATTTT.

This sequence joins TRBV28 and TRBJ2-7; D possibly corresponds to TRBD2 (5 bases). Trimming shortened V by 5 bases and J by 3 bases, and 11 bases separated the two germline ends. Germline V gene sequence: CDR1 MDHEN, CDR2 SYDVKM. The length of the CDR3 is 13 residues. CDR3 nucleotide sequence: TGTGCCAGCAGTGTTCCGGAGGACTACGAGCAGTACTTC. Encoded protein: CASSVPEDYEQYF.

The chain employs TRBV2 and TRBJ1-2, with 9 positions matching TRBD1. CDR3 length: 14 residues. Germline V lookup: CDR1 SNHLY, CDR2 FYNNEI. Trimming cost V 4 bases and J 4 bases; bases outside gene matches: 4. The CDR3 DNA reads TGTGCCAGCAGTGGACAGGGGGTTACCTATGGCTACACCTTC. It codes for CASSGQGVTYGYTF.

DNA of the CDR3: TGCAGCGGACTAGATTACTACGAGCAGTACTTC. Protein: CSGLDYYEQYF. V usage is TRBV29-1 and J usage is TRBJ2-7; D might be TRBD2 (6 bases). The germline CDR1 and CDR2 sequences are SQVTM and ANQGSEA. The CDR3 length is 11 residues. V was pared by 7 bases and J by 3 bases, with 10 bases between.

The rearrangement links TRBV19 to TRBJ2-7, with 8 nucleotides matching TRBD1. This CDR3 region has 14 residues. Trimming removed 3 bases from V and 1 base from J; junction bases left unmatched: 2. CDR1 is LNHDA, CDR2 SQIVND, per germline (reference sequence). The CDR3 DNA reads as TGTGCCAGTAGTATTTACAGGGGGTCCTACGAGCAGTACTTC. Amino acid sequence: CASSIYRGSYEQYF.

The gene calls are TRBV6-5 and TRBJ1-1; perhaps TRBD1 as D (6 bases). V lost 7 bases to trimming and J lost 7 bases, with 10 bases between them. This CDR3 contains 11 residues. Germline V gene sequence: CDR1 MNHEY, CDR2 SVGAGI. Written as DNA, the CDR3 is TGTGCCAGCATCGGACAGCTTGAAGCTTTCTTT. Its protein product is CASIGQLEAFF.

This chain links TRBV10-3 with TRBJ1-1; maybe TRBD1 (5 bases). The V gene's germline CDR1 is ENHRY and CDR2 SYGVKD. The CDR3 runs 14 residues. Trimming removed 5 bases from V and 1 base from J, with 11 bases in between. CDR3 sequence reads: CAISPDTQNTEAFF. The CDR3 DNA is TGTGCCATCAGTCCGGACACACAGAACACTGAAGCTTTCTTT.